This T cell receptor (beta chain) emerged from a study of T cells after yellow fever vaccination. TCRdb called the 5' RACE reads again in MiXCR, with one record for every CDR3 protein. The sample lists around 260,000 distinct CDR3 sequences; roughly 5.6% were seen once. Trimming stripped 10 bases from V and 0 bases from J, with 9 bases between. This CDR3 contains 12 residues. CDR1 and CDR2 (germline): LGHDT, YNNKEL (reference sequence). The specimen was CD4+ T cells sorted from PBMCs, collected on the day of the yellow fever booster vaccination. This chain joins TRBV3-1 and TRBJ1-1; TRBD1 is a possible D gene (5 bases). The sequence derives from a man aged 18 to 29 who received the YFV17D yellow fever vaccine. CDR3 nucleotide sequence: TGTGCCACCCGGGGGATGAACACTGAAGCTTTCTTT. It specifies CATRGMNTEAFF. The full variable domain, with the rest looked up from reference TRBV3-1 and TRBJ1-1, is DTAVSQTPKYLVTQMGNDKSIKCEQNLGHDTMYWYKQDSKKFLKIMFSYNNKELIINETVPNRFSPKSPDKAHLNLHINSLELGDSAVYFCATRGMNTEAFFGQGTRLTVV.